Shown below are 11 T cell receptor beta chains from a single sample sequenced in a study of blood T cell repertoires in COVID-19. Method: immunoSEQ multiplex PCR; TCRdb's copy keeps in-frame clones and lacks some. The repertoire consists of fewer than 150,000 clones, with roughly 89% occurring once and the leading ten covering 3.5% to 4%. Material: peripheral blood. Receptors were obtained from an older woman with COVID-19, enrolled during active disease.

This clone was seen a handful of times. This chain links TRBV6-5 with TRBJ1-1; D is unresolved. The CDR3 is 12 residues long. The germline V gene encodes CDR1 MNHEY and CDR2 SVGAGI. With 6 bases removed from V and 7 bases from J, the gap between germline ends came to 12 bases. This CDR3 reads CASRSPRIEAFF. The CDR3 DNA sequence: TGTGCCAGCAGATCACCCAGGATTGAAGCTTTCTTT.

CDR3 nucleotides: TGTGCCAGCAGCCACTGGACAGGGGGCGGTGGCTACACCTTC. The encoded protein is CASSHWTGGGGYTF. V is TRBV3-1 (or the pseudogene TRBV3-2) and J is TRBJ1-2; 11 positions agree with TRBD1. The CDR3 consists of 14 residues. Per germline, CDR1 LGHDT and CDR2 YNNKEL (reference sequence). Trimming took 3 bases from V and 7 from J; bases not matched to a gene: 4.

The CDR3: CATTAGTANTEAFF. The CDR3 region has the DNA TGCGCCACTACGGCGGGGACAGCGAACACTGAAGCTTTCTTT. The genes are TRBV5-1 and TRBJ1-1; 7 bases are a match to TRBD1. Germline trimming cut 9 bases from V and 1 base from J; bases unmatched to any gene: 9. CDR3 length: 14 residues. Germline V gene sequence: CDR1 SGHRS, CDR2 YFSETQ.

The chain has TRBV6-5 and TRBJ1-6, with 7 bases identical to TRBD1. This CDR3 is built from 14 residues. The germline CDR1 and CDR2 sequences are MNHEY and SVGAGI. Trimming took 7 bases from V and 7 from J; bases not matched to a gene: 7. CDR3 region: CASKSGTDNSPLHF. The DNA of the CDR3 is TGTGCCAGCAAATCCGGGACAGACAATTCACCCCTCCACTTT.

The chain links TRBV30 to TRBJ1-4; 9 bases map to TRBD1. CDR1 is GTSNPN, CDR2 SVGIG, per germline (reference sequence). J lost 5 bases, V lost 2 bases, and 6 bases had no gene match. The CDR3 sequence is 15 residues long. The CDR3 reads CAWSLTTGGNEKLFF. The CDR3 nucleotides read TGTGCCTGGAGTCTAACGACAGGGGGGAATGAAAAACTGTTTTTT.

J is TRBJ1-3 and V is TRBV7-8; D remains unclear. Germline loops: CDR1 SGHVS, CDR2 FQNEAQ. Trimming removed 5 bases from V and 4 bases from J, with 12 bases in between. This CDR3 contains 14 residues. The CDR3 sequence is CASSRRLSGNTIYF. In DNA, the CDR3 is TGTGCCAGCAGCCGCCGTTTATCGGGAAACACCATATATTTT. The whole variable domain, filled in from reference TRBV7-8 and TRBJ1-3, reads GAGVSQSPRYKVAKRGQDVALRCDPISGHVSLFWYQQALGQGPEFLTYFQNEAQLDKSGLPSDRFFAERPEGSVSTLKIQRTQQEDSAVYLCASSRRLSGNTIYFGEGSWLTVV.

The gene calls are TRBV29-1 and TRBJ1-2; TRBD1 matches at 10 bases. Trimming took 0 bases from V and 6 from J; bases not matched to a gene: 10. Germline V gene lookup returns CDR1 SQVTM and CDR2 ANQGSEA. The CDR3 totals 16 residues. CDR3 sequence reads: CSVEDRGQGSPHGYTF. The CDR3 DNA reads as TGCAGCGTTGAAGATCGGGGACAGGGGAGCCCTCATGGCTACACCTTC.

The CDR3 reads CASSPGGRLPYEQYF. In DNA form, the CDR3 reads TGCGCCAGCAGCCCTGGAGGTAGGCTGCCCTACGAGCAGTACTTC. The rearrangement links TRBV4-3 to TRBJ2-7; possible D gene TRBD2, 5 bases. The CDR3 is made up of 15 amino acids. The ends were cut back, 4 bases at V and 2 bases at J, with 15 bases in the middle. Germline-derived CDR1 and CDR2 are LGHNA and YSLEER.

CDR3 bases: TGTGCCAGCAGCCCCTCCAGGTCGGCGAACACCGGGGAGCTGTTTTTT. Its translation: CASSPSRSANTGELFF. This chain links TRBV7-6 with TRBJ2-2, with D hard to call. Deletions cut 5 bases from V and 0 bases from J, with 13 bases between. CDR1 and CDR2 from the germline V gene are SGHVS and FNYEAQ. The CDR3 extends over 16 amino acids.

V gene TRBV3-1 (or the pseudogene TRBV3-2) combines with J gene TRBJ1-5, with D perhaps matching TRBD1 (6 bases). CDR1 is LGHDT and CDR2 is YNNKEL in the germline V gene (reference sequence). Trimming left V 1 base short and J 6 bases short, with 13 bases between. The CDR3 covers 15 residues. CDR3 nucleotides: TGTGCCAGCAGCCAAGGTGTAGGGGGAGTTCAGCCCCAGCATTTT. Protein: CASSQGVGGVQPQHF.

The chain carries TRBV4-3 and TRBJ1-2, with D hard to call. The CDR3 spans 17 residues. Germline CDR1 and CDR2: LGHNA and YSLEER. V was clipped by 2 bases and J by 2 bases, with 18 bases between them. This CDR3 is CASSQHRRFTENYGYTF. Here the CDR3 DNA reads TGCGCCAGCAGCCAACACCGCAGATTTACAGAAAACTATGGCTACACCTTC.